The 20 T cell receptor beta chains given below trace back to one sample, sequenced in a study of Graves' ophthalmopathy and Graves' hyperthyroidism. Researchers took RNA transcripts and amplified TCR beta CDR3 regions from them. Second-round multiplex PCR followed a first-round RT-PCR using HTBI primers. TCRdb reprocessed the multiplex PCR reads with MiXCR, giving one entry per CDR3 protein. The sample holds about 400,000 distinct CDR3 sequences, around 21% seen once. Material for sequencing was peripheral blood. The receptors shown here come from a woman aged 18-29 years with stable Graves' hyperthyroidism.

This clonotype was seen only a few times. The rearrangement uses TRBV11-2 and TRBJ2-5; D is unclear. Deletions cut 4 bases from V and 7 bases from J, with 16 bases between. This CDR3 contains 14 residues. The germline CDR1 and CDR2 sequences are SGHAT and FQNNGV. The CDR3 region is CASSSPSLLGTQYF. In DNA form, the CDR3 reads TGTGCCAGCAGCTCCCCTTCTCTCCTGGGGACCCAGTACTTC. Based on the CDR3 plus reference TRBV11-2 and TRBJ2-5, the full variable domain is EAGVAQSPRYKIIEKRQSVAFWCNPISGHATLYWYQQILGQGPKLLIQFQNNGVVDDSQLPKDRFSAERLKGVDSTLKIQPAKLEDSAVYLCASSSPSLLGTQYFGPGTRLLVL.

The chain uses TRBV6-1 and TRBJ1-1; D is unresolved. Trimming left V 4 bases short and J 1 base short, with 13 bases between. CDR1 and CDR2 from the germline V gene are MNHNS and SASEGT. The CDR3 contains 15 residues. CDR3 DNA sequence: TGTGCCAGCAGTGCTAGCGGTTCTTGGAACACTGAAGCTTTCTTT. It codes for CASSASGSWNTEAFF.

This clonotype was counted ten times or more. V usage is TRBV7-6 and J usage is TRBJ2-2, with no clear D. CDR1 and CDR2 from the germline V gene are SGHVS and FNYEAQ. The V and J ends lost 1 base and 2 bases respectively, with 8 bases between them. This CDR3 contains 15 residues. The CDR3 DNA is TGTGCCAGCAGCTTAGGAACAGCTAACACCGGGGAGCTGTTTTTT. Its translation is CASSLGTANTGELFF.

About this clonotype: Possible read error: a much larger clone is one base away. The chain uses TRBV27 and TRBJ2-6; the D gene could be TRBD1 or TRBD2 (5 bases each). Per the germline V gene, CDR1 is MNHEY and CDR2 is SMNVEV (reference sequence). This CDR3 spans 15 amino acids. V lost 10 bases to trimming and J lost 0 bases, with 13 bases between them. The CDR3 region has the DNA TGTGCCAACCGTCGGGGACCCTCTGGGGCCAACGTCCTGACTTTC. It translates to CANRRGPSGANVLTF. Based on the CDR3 plus reference TRBV27 and TRBJ2-6, the full variable domain is EAQVTQNPRYLITVTGKKLTVTCSQNMNHEYMSWYRQDPGLGLRQIYYSMNVEVTDKGDVPEGYKVSRKEKRNFPLILESPSPNQTSLYFCANRRGPSGANVLTFGAGSRLTVL.

This clonotype was recorded only once. The CDR3 end shows no conserved phenylalanine or tryptophan, and so a read error is likely. V usage is TRBV5-1 and J usage is TRBJ2-5; 7 bases agree with TRBD1. Germline V gives CDR1 SGHRS, CDR2 YFSETQ. The CDR3 loop spans 17 amino acids. With 2 bases clipped from V and 9 bases from J, the junction kept 19 bases outside the gene matches. This chain's CDR3 is CASSFTRQGMGRESQYY. The DNA of the CDR3 is TGCGCCAGCAGCTTCACGCGACAGGGTATGGGTAGGGAGTCCCAGTACTAC.

This clonotype was counted between two and nine times. This chain connects TRBV18 to TRBJ1-6; no firm D call. V was clipped by 5 bases and J by 8 bases, with 19 bases between them. Germline values: CDR1 KGHSH, CDR2 LQKENI. The CDR3 has 16 amino acids. CDR3 amino acids: CASSTSDATGYSPLHF. CDR3 DNA: TGTGCCAGCTCAACCTCGGACGCCACGGGCTATTCACCCCTCCACTTT.

This clonotype was counted a few times. CDR3 loop: CASSDGGSNKYQPQHF. The CDR3 bases are TGTGCCAGCAGTGATGGAGGGTCAAACAAATATCAGCCCCAGCATTTT. The chain has TRBV2 and TRBJ1-5; D gene uncertain. The CDR3 extends over 16 amino acids. Germline loops: CDR1 SNHLY, CDR2 FYNNEI. V was trimmed by 3 bases and J by 5 bases, leaving 17 bases between them. The whole variable domain, remainder taken from reference TRBV2 and TRBJ1-5, is EPEVTQTPSHQVTQMGQEVILRCVPISNHLYFYWYRQILGQKVEFLVSFYNNEISEKSEIFDDQFSVERPDGSNFTLKIRSTKLEDSAMYFCASSDGGSNKYQPQHFGDGTRLSIL.

In this sample, this clonotype turned up many times. V usage is TRBV27 and J usage is TRBJ2-5; D gene uncertain. Germline CDR1 and CDR2: MNHEY and SMNVEV (reference sequence). The V gene lost 4 bases and the J gene lost 3 bases, with 12 bases spanning the gap. This CDR3 has 14 amino acids. Written as DNA, the CDR3 is TGTGCCAGCAGTTACGGGTTCAATAAAGAGACCCAGTACTTC. Amino acids: CASSYGFNKETQYF.

The chain recombines TRBV12-3 or TRBV12-4 with TRBJ1-4, with D perhaps matching TRBD1 (6 bases). V was cut by 3 bases and J by 7 bases, with 12 bases left in between. This CDR3 region has 14 residues. The CDR3 bases are TGTGCCAGCAGTTTGGTTCAGGGGAGTGAAAAACTGTTTTTT. This gives the protein CASSLVQGSEKLFF.

This clonotype was observed many times. This rearrangement joins TRBV6-1 to TRBJ1-5; 8 bases line up with TRBD1. Unmatched junction bases numbered 8, after V lost 1 base and J lost 9 bases. Per germline, CDR1 MNHNS and CDR2 SASEGT. This CDR3 is 15 amino acids long. CDR3 region: CASSEGDRPFSPQHF. The CDR3 bases are TGTGCCAGCAGTGAAGGGGACAGGCCTTTCTCGCCCCAGCATTTT.

This clonotype occurred many times. The chain uses TRBV7-9 and TRBJ2-2, with TRBD1 identical over 9 bases. V dropped 6 bases and J dropped 1; count of bases not matched to a gene: 3. Germline lookup yields CDR1 SEHNR and CDR2 FQNEAQ (reference sequence). The CDR3 is 15 amino acids. The CDR3: CASRPGQGNTGELFF. The CDR3 DNA sequence: TGTGCCAGCAGGCCGGGACAGGGGAACACCGGGGAGCTGTTTTTT.

In its sample, this clonotype was seen many times. The rearrangement uses TRBV6-6 and TRBJ2-7; a possible D gene is TRBD1 (5 bases). Between the trimmed V and J ends, which lost 6 bases and 4 bases, there was a span of 10 bases. The CDR3 runs 12 residues. Germline V CDR1 and CDR2: MNHNY, SVGAGI (reference sequence). This CDR3 reads CASRPGIYEQYF. CDR3 nucleotides: TGTGCCAGCAGGCCAGGGATTTACGAGCAGTACTTC.

Ten or more counts support this clonotype. The CDR3 spells CSARTDGYEQYF. CDR3 DNA sequence: TGCAGTGCTAGGACAGACGGTTACGAGCAGTACTTC. This chain links TRBV20-1 with TRBJ2-7; tentative D call: TRBD1 (5 bases). The CDR3 is 12 residues long. V was shortened by 3 bases and J by 4 bases, with 10 bases between the two germline ends. Per germline, CDR1 DFQATT and CDR2 SNEGSKA (reference sequence).

This clonotype was observed at least ten times. The chain uses TRBV6-2 or TRBV6-3 and TRBJ2-5; TRBD2 matches at 12 bases. Unmatched junction bases numbered 5, after V lost 4 bases and J lost 5 bases. The CDR3 is made up of 15 amino acids. Germline CDR1 reads MNHEY; CDR2 reads SVGEGT. CDR3 residues: CASSFGLAGTETQYF. CDR3 DNA: TGTGCCAGCAGTTTCGGACTAGCGGGAACGGAGACCCAGTACTTC.

V usage is TRBV7-9 and J usage is TRBJ2-4; 7 bases line up with TRBD1. The V segment lost 3 bases and the J segment 5 bases; nucleotides outside the gene matches: 4. The CDR3 extends over 14 amino acids. Germline V gene sequence: CDR1 SEHNR, CDR2 FQNEAQ (reference sequence). CDR3 sequence (DNA): TGTGCCAGCAGCTTGACAGGGTCGGAAAACATTCAGTACTTC. Amino acid sequence: CASSLTGSENIQYF. Full variable domain (missing parts from reference TRBV7-9 and TRBJ2-4): DTGVSQNPRHKITKRGQNVTFRCDPISEHNRLYWYRQTLGQGPEFLTYFQNEAQLEKSRLLSDRFSAERPKGSFSTLEIQRTEQGDSAMYLCASSLTGSENIQYFGAGTRLSVL.

At least ten counts were recorded for this clonotype. The chain recombines TRBV6-1 with TRBJ1-2; possibly TRBD1 for D (6 bases). Germline CDR1 MNHNS, CDR2 SASEGT. V lost 6 bases, J lost 4 bases, and 12 bases lay in between. The CDR3 spans 13 residues. The CDR3 DNA reads as TGTGCCAGCAGACGACAGGCCGCCTATGGCTACACCTTC. The encoded protein is CASRRQAAYGYTF.

Here the CDR3 DNA reads TGCGCCAGCAGCATCAGAGAGAACACTGAAGCTTTCTTT. It specifies CASSIRENTEAFF. The chain recombines TRBV5-1 with TRBJ1-1; no firm D call. Trimming stripped 4 bases from V and 1 base from J, with 8 bases between. The CDR3 is 13 residues long. Germline V gene data show CDR1 as SGHRS and CDR2 as YFSETQ.

This clonotype was seen more than once but under ten times. Here the CDR3 omits its conserved ending phenylalanine or tryptophan, so a read error is the likely source. The genes are TRBV12-3 or TRBV12-4 and TRBJ2-5; D is uncertain. The CDR3 is 12 residues long. V shed 5 bases and J shed 5 bases, with 9 bases lying between them. CDR3 sequence: CASSPSRETQYL. CDR3 DNA sequence: TGTGCCAGCAGTCCCTCCCGGGAGACCCAGTACCTC.

This clonotype has at least ten counts. The chain links TRBV9 to TRBJ2-7; D is unclear. V was clipped by 0 bases and J by 0 bases, with 7 bases between them. This CDR3 spans 14 amino acids. Germline V gives CDR1 SGDLS, CDR2 YYNGEE. The CDR3 nucleotides read TGTGCCAGCAGCGTAGTGGGAACCTCCTACGAGCAGTACTTC. It codes for CASSVVGTSYEQYF. Filled out from reference TRBV9 and TRBJ2-7, the complete variable domain reads DSGVTQTPKHLITATGQRVTLRCSPRSGDLSVYWYQQSLDQGLQFLIQYYNGEERAKGNILERFSAQQFPDLHSELNLSSLELGDSALYFCASSVVGTSYEQYFGPGTRLTVT.

This clonotype showed up many times. The rearrangement joins TRBV12-5 to TRBJ2-5, with no clear D. Germline V gene lookup returns CDR1 LGHNT and CDR2 FRNRAP. Trimming removed 4 bases at V and 7 bases at J, with 13 bases between. CDR3 length equals 13 residues. CDR3 coding DNA: TGTGCTAGTGGTTCTGACACCTTTTGGACCCAGTACTTC. Translating it yields CASGSDTFWTQYF.